The 26 T cell receptor beta chains below were found in one sample sequenced in a study of blood T cell repertoires in COVID-19. This table comes from immunoSEQ multiplex PCR, and its TCRdb copy is limited to in-frame clones, with some not included. The sample carries tens of thousands of clones, around 76% recorded once. The sample was peripheral blood. Receptor source: a human donor in a cohort sampled during active COVID-19.

This chain connects TRBV10-3 to TRBJ2-7, with D tentatively TRBD1 (6 bases). The CDR3 runs to 13 residues. Germline-derived CDR1 and CDR2 are ENHRY and SYGVKD. Trimming stripped 6 bases from V and 4 bases from J, with 13 bases between. DNA for the CDR3: TGTGCCATCAGGTTACAGGGTTGGTACGAGCAGTACTTC. Protein sequence: CAIRLQGWYEQYF.

J is TRBJ2-7 and V is TRBV5-6, with TRBD1 identical over 10 bases. V shed 4 bases, J shed 3 bases, and the junction held 10 bases outside the gene matches. Germline CDR1 reads SGHDT; CDR2 reads YYEEEE. The CDR3 covers 16 residues. The CDR3 protein is CASSVDRGLRRYEQYF. The CDR3 DNA reads TGTGCCAGCAGCGTAGACAGGGGGCTAAGGCGCTACGAGCAGTACTTC.

J is TRBJ2-7 and V is TRBV5-6; TRBD2 agrees at 14 bases. The CDR3 is made up of 15 amino acids. The junction had 0 bases not matched to a gene; V was cut back by 3 bases and J by 1 base. CDR1 is SGHDT and CDR2 is YYEEEE in the germline V gene. As DNA, the CDR3 is TGTGCCAGCAGCTGGACTAGCGGGAGGTCCTACGAGCAGTACTTC. Translation: CASSWTSGRSYEQYF.

The chain carries TRBV4-1 and TRBJ2-7; 10 nucleotides line up with TRBD2. J lost 5 bases, V lost 4 bases, and 11 bases had no gene match. The CDR3 sequence is 16 residues long. CDR1 and CDR2 from the germline V gene are MGHRA and YSYEKL. The CDR3 is CASSRATGTSAHEQYF. The CDR3 coding sequence is TGCGCCAGCAGCCGAGCAACCGGGACTAGCGCCCACGAGCAGTACTTC.

The chain recombines TRBV3-1 (or the pseudogene TRBV3-2) with TRBJ1-2; D unresolved. CDR1 is LGHDT, CDR2 YNNKEL, per germline (reference sequence). V lost 4 bases to trimming and J lost 1 base, with 10 bases between them. This CDR3 spans 14 amino acids. CDR3 bases: TGTGCCAGCAGCCCCCTTCTTCTTAACTATGGCTACACCTTC. Translation: CASSPLLLNYGYTF.

There are many counts of this clone. The gene calls are TRBV6-5 and TRBJ2-7, with D maybe TRBD1 (6 bases). Germline V gene data show CDR1 as MNHEY and CDR2 as SVGAGI. The CDR3 extends over 15 amino acids. V lost 7 bases to trimming and J lost 0 bases, with 16 bases between them. The CDR3 is CASTPQGPSSYEQYF. The CDR3 DNA reads as TGTGCCAGCACACCTCAGGGGCCTAGCTCCTACGAGCAGTACTTC.

The rearrangement uses TRBV11-2 and TRBJ1-2, with a tentative D call TRBD1 (5 bases). Germline CDR1 SGHAT, CDR2 FQNNGV. V was cut by 0 bases and J by 4 bases, with 15 bases left in between. The CDR3 length is 16 residues. In DNA, the CDR3 is TGTGCCAGCAGCTTAGACCGCAGGGTTTTCGGCTATGGCTACACCTTC. This encodes CASSLDRRVFGYGYTF.

The rearrangement uses TRBV19 and TRBJ1-2; D ambiguous. The CDR3 runs 13 residues. Germline CDR1 LNHDA, CDR2 SQIVND (reference sequence). With 3 bases removed from V and 7 bases from J, the gap between germline ends came to 12 bases. In DNA form, the CDR3 reads TGTGCCAGTAGTATCGTCCCGGCGGGTGGCTACACCTTC. Its protein product is CASSIVPAGGYTF.

The chain has TRBV27 and TRBJ2-7, with D possibly TRBD2 on 5 matching bases. The CDR3 extends over 15 amino acids. Trimming pared 3 bases from V and 7 bases from J, leaving 19 bases between. The germline V gene has CDR1 MNHEY and CDR2 SMNVEV (reference sequence). This CDR3 reads CASSFGGHTPFEQYF. In nucleotides, the CDR3 is TGTGCCAGCAGTTTCGGCGGGCATACCCCTTTTGAGCAGTACTTC.

This clone was seen a handful of times. The rearrangement joins TRBV6-6 to TRBJ1-6; 7 bases are a match to TRBD1. The ends lost 4 bases at V and 7 bases at J; junction bases unmatched: 4. Germline V lookup: CDR1 MNHNY, CDR2 SVGAGI (reference sequence). The CDR3 contains 14 residues. CDR3 in amino acids: CASSSGQLNSPLHF. The CDR3 nucleotides read TGTGCCAGCAGTTCGGGACAGCTAAATTCACCCCTCCACTTT.

This clone was seen once. The rearrangement uses TRBV21-1 and TRBJ2-7; the table names TRBD2, a call not compared with the DNA. TRBV21-1 is described as a pseudogene. The CDR3 covers 18 residues. CDR3 sequence (DNA): TGTGCCAGCAGCAAAGGACACCTTCTCCTCGGGGGTCGCGACGAGCAGTACTTC. The encoded protein is CASSKGHLLLGGRDEQYF.

The table lists this clone with a few counts. This chain connects TRBV19 to TRBJ2-7; D not resolved. The CDR3 contains 13 residues. The V end was cut by 0 bases, the J end by 2 bases, with 5 bases between. Germline CDR1 LNHDA, CDR2 SQIVND (reference sequence). The CDR3, as DNA: TGTGCCAGTAGTATAGATGTCACCTACGAGCAGTACTTC. It is translated as CASSIDVTYEQYF. The full variable domain, rest sourced from reference TRBV19 and TRBJ2-7, is DGGITQSPKYLFRKEGQNVTLSCEQNLNHDAMYWYRQDPGQGLRLIYYSQIVNDFQKGDIAEGYSVSREKKESFPLTVTSAQKNPTAFYLCASSIDVTYEQYFGPGTRLTVT.

This chain links TRBV5-1 with TRBJ2-2, with TRBD1 matching 10 bases. The CDR3 spans 15 residues. Germline V gives CDR1 SGHRS, CDR2 YFSETQ. The V and J ends lost 6 bases and 4 bases, in that order; junction bases with no gene match: 6. DNA of the CDR3: TGCGCCAGCACCCGGTGGACAGGGGGCACCGGGGAGCTGTTTTTT. Its translation is CASTRWTGGTGELFF.

The rearrangement links TRBV5-6 to TRBJ1-1; D gene unclear. V lost 0 bases, J lost 4 bases, and 7 bases lay in between. Germline V CDR1 and CDR2: SGHDT, YYEEEE. This CDR3 region has 13 residues. CDR3 residues: CASSLGSGTEAFF. DNA of the CDR3: TGTGCCAGCAGCTTGGGATCGGGCACTGAAGCTTTCTTT.

This rearrangement joins TRBV24-1 to TRBJ2-2; possibly TRBD1 for D (6 bases). V was clipped by 4 bases and J by 2 bases, with 7 bases between them. This CDR3 has 14 residues. CDR1 is KGHDR and CDR2 is SFDVKD in the germline V gene. CDR3 coding DNA: TGTGCCACCAGTGAACAGGGTAACACCGGGGAGCTGTTTTTT. This encodes CATSEQGNTGELFF.

This clone was counted only a few times. The rearrangement links TRBV19 to TRBJ2-7, with D perhaps TRBD1 (6 bases). Germline V gene sequence: CDR1 LNHDA, CDR2 SQIVND (reference sequence). The CDR3 runs 14 residues. The ends were cut back, 7 bases at V and 4 bases at J, with 17 bases in the middle. This CDR3 is CASNPTGLSYEQYF. Here the CDR3 DNA reads TGTGCCAGTAACCCAACAGGGCTCAGTTACGAGCAGTACTTC.

This sequence joins TRBV20-1 and TRBJ1-2; D uncertain. Germline V gene sequence: CDR1 DFQATT, CDR2 SNEGSKA (reference sequence). V lost 3 bases and J lost 7, with 15 bases in between. This CDR3 comprises 13 residues. CDR3 sequence: CSASYSGVGGYTF. CDR3 coding DNA: TGCAGTGCTAGTTACTCCGGTGTCGGTGGCTACACCTTC.

The V and J genes are TRBV7-8 and TRBJ2-3, with 7 bases that match TRBD2. Germline values: CDR1 SGHVS, CDR2 FQNEAQ. The ends lost 5 bases at V and 2 bases at J; junction bases unmatched: 10. The CDR3 runs 16 residues. The CDR3 is CASSPRSGTSTDTQYF. The CDR3 DNA follows: TGTGCCAGCAGCCCGAGGAGCGGGACCTCCACAGATACGCAGTATTTT.

This sequence joins TRBV10-3 and TRBJ2-5; TRBD2 aligns across 15 bases. Germline CDR1 and CDR2: ENHRY and SYGVKD. V was pared by 5 bases and J by 5 bases, with 6 bases of the junction left unmatched. The CDR3 is 16 residues long. CDR3 DNA: TGTGCCATCAGTTCCCCGGGACTAGCGGGGGGCGAGACCCAGTACTTC. Translating it yields CAISSPGLAGGETQYF.

The chain links TRBV18 to TRBJ1-2; no definite D call. This CDR3 contains 14 residues. V was clipped by 1 base and J by 4 bases, with 10 bases between them. Germline CDR1 KGHSH, CDR2 LQKENI. DNA of the CDR3: TGTGCCAGCTCACCACGGGTAGAGGCCTATGGCTACACCTTC. Protein: CASSPRVEAYGYTF.

CDR3: CASSLGQGVQPQHF. The CDR3 region has the DNA TGCGCCAGCAGCTTGGGACAGGGGGTCCAGCCCCAGCATTTT. The J gene is TRBJ1-5, the V gene TRBV5-1; 9 nucleotides match TRBD1. Germline-derived CDR1 and CDR2 are SGHRS and YFSETQ. The CDR3 contains 14 residues. J lost 7 bases, V lost 0 bases, and 2 bases had no gene match.

The chain uses TRBV2 and TRBJ1-2; TRBD1 might be the D (5 bases). CDR1 is SNHLY, CDR2 FYNNEI, per germline. The CDR3 is 15 amino acids. V was clipped by 0 bases and J by 2 bases, with 10 bases between them. CDR3 sequence reads: CASSEAYDRNYGYTF. The CDR3 bases are TGTGCCAGCAGTGAAGCCTACGACAGAAACTATGGCTACACCTTC.

This chain links TRBV5-5 with TRBJ1-4; 9 positions agree with TRBD1. In germline, CDR1 is SGHKS, CDR2 YYEKEE (reference sequence). After removal of 4 bases from V and 4 bases from J, the junction contained 5 bases not matched to a gene. The CDR3 runs to 15 residues. DNA for the CDR3: TGTGCCAGCAGCCCTGGGACAGGGCGTAATGAAAAACTGTTTTTT. Protein: CASSPGTGRNEKLFF.

This clone turned up a few times. This chain connects TRBV2 to TRBJ1-1; a possible D gene is TRBD1 (6 bases). Per germline, CDR1 SNHLY and CDR2 FYNNEI. Trimming cost V 2 bases and J 6 bases, with 13 bases left between them. This CDR3 is built from 14 residues. This CDR3 is CASSEWGGRPEAFF. In DNA form, the CDR3 reads TGTGCCAGCAGTGAATGGGGGGGCCGCCCTGAAGCTTTCTTT.

The genes are TRBV27 and TRBJ1-5, with D possibly matching TRBD1 (5 bases). This CDR3 region has 14 residues. CDR1 and CDR2 from the germline V gene are MNHEY and SMNVEV (reference sequence). Trimming took off 3 bases at V and 2 bases at J, with 8 bases between the two ends. DNA for the CDR3: TGTGCCAGCAGTTTCCAGGGTGGCAATCAGCCCCAGCATTTT. Translation: CASSFQGGNQPQHF.

The chain has TRBV2 and TRBJ2-7; D is possibly TRBD2 (5 bases). V lost 3 bases to trimming and J lost 0 bases, with 9 bases between them. From germline, CDR1 is SNHLY and CDR2 FYNNEI. This CDR3 comprises 14 residues. For the CDR3, the DNA is TGTGCCAGCAGTGAGTGGAGGACCTCCTACGAGCAGTACTTC. Translated, it gives CASSEWRTSYEQYF.